Below, one TCR beta chain is given with its context. The sample originates from a study of blood T cell repertoires in COVID-19. Study information: The United States, Italy and Spain provided the acute and convalescent COVID-19 samples. Sources were T cells, B-cell-depleted T cells, or PBMCs; the material itself was cDNA or gDNA.

Methods used by the authors: Reference gene primer amplification in the assay estimated nucleated cell counts. The repertoire was sequenced with immunoSEQ multiplex PCR; TCRdb's copy has only in-frame clones and lacks some. V and J calls plus clone size are reproduced from that table; the DNA served to infer D and trimming. The sample holds about 180,000 clones, over 75% seen once. The CDR3 is 16 residues long. Between the trimmed V and J ends, which lost 1 base and 7 bases, there was a span of 19 bases. Germline loops: CDR1 SGHAT, CDR2 FQNNGV. Sequenced input: peripheral blood. This receptor was identified in a human donor with active or convalescent COVID-19. The donor label of this sample is uncertain. The V call is TRBV11-2, the J call TRBJ1-2; tentative D call: TRBD1 (6 bases). The CDR3 nucleotides read TGTGCCAGCAGCTTAGGGGTTGCCGGGGGGCGATTTGGCTACACCTTC. Translating it yields CASSLGVAGGRFGYTF.